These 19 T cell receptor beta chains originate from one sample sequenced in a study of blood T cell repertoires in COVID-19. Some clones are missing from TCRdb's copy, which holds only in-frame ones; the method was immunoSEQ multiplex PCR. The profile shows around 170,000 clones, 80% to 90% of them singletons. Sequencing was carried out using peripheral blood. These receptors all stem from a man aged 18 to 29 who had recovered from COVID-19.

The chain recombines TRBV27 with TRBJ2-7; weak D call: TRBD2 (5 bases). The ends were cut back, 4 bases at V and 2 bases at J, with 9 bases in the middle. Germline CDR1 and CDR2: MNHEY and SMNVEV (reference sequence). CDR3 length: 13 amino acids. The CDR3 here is CASSWGETYEQYF. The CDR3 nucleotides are TGTGCCAGCAGTTGGGGAGAAACCTACGAGCAGTACTTC.

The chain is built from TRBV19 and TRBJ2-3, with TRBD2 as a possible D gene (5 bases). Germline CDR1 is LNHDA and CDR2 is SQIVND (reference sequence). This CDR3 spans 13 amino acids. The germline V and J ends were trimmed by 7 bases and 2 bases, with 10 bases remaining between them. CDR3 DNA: TGTGCCAGTAAGAACGGGATCACAGATACGCAGTATTTT. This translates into CASKNGITDTQYF.

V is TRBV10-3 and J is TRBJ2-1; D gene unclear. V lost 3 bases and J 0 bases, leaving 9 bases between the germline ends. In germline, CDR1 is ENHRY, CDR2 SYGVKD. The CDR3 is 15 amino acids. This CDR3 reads CAISEDQASYNEQFF. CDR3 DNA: TGTGCCATCAGTGAAGACCAGGCCTCCTACAATGAGCAGTTCTTC.

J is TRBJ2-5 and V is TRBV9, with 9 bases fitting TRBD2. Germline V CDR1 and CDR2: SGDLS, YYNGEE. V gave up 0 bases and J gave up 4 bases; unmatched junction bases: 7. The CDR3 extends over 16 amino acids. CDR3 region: CASSVGGLALAETQYF. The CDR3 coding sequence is TGTGCCAGCAGCGTAGGGGGACTAGCCCTGGCAGAGACCCAGTACTTC.

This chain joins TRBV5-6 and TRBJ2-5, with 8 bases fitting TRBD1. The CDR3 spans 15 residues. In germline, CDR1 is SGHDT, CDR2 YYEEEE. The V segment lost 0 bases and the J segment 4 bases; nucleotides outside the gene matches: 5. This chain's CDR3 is CASSLGQGAGETQYF. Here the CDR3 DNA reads TGTGCCAGCAGCTTGGGGCAGGGGGCAGGAGAGACCCAGTACTTC.

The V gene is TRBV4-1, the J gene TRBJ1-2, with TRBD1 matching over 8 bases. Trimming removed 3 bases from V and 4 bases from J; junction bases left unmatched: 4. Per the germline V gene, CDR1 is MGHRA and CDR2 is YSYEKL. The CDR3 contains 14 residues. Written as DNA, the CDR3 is TGCGCCAGCAGCCATGGACAGGGATCCTATGGCTACACCTTC. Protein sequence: CASSHGQGSYGYTF.

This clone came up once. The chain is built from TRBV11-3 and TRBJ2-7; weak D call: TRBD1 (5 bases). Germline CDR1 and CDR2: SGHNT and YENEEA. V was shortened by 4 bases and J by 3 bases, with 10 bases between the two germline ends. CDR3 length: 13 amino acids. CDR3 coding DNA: TGTGCCAGCAGCTCCGGACACAACTACGAGCAGTACTTC. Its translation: CASSSGHNYEQYF.

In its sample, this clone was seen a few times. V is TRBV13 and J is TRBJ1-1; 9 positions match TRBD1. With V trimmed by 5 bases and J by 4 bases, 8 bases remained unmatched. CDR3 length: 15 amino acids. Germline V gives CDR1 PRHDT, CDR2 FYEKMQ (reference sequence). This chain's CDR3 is CASSRTGTGSTEAFF. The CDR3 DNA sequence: TGTGCCAGCAGCCGAACCGGGACAGGGAGCACTGAAGCTTTCTTT.

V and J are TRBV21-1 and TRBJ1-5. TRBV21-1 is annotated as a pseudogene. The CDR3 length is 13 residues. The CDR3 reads CASSKGGRQPQHF. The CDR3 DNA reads TGTGCCAGCAGCAAAGGAGGGAGACAGCCCCAGCATTTT.

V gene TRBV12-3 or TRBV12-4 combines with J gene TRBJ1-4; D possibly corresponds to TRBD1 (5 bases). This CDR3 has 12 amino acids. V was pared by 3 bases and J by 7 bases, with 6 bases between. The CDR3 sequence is CASSLTVEKLFF. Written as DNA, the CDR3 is TGTGCCAGCAGTTTGACAGTTGAAAAACTGTTTTTT.

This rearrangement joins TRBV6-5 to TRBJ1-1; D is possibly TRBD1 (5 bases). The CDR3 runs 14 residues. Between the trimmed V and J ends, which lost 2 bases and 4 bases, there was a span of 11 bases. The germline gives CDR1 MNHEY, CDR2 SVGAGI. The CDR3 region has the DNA TGTGCCAGCAGTTACGCGGGGGGTTCCACTGAAGCTTTCTTT. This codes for CASSYAGGSTEAFF.

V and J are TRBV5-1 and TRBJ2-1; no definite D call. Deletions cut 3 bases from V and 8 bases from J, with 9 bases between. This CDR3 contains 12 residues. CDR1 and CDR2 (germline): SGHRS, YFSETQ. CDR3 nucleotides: TGCGCCAGCAGCTCAGACTTCGATGAGCAGTTCTTC. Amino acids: CASSSDFDEQFF.

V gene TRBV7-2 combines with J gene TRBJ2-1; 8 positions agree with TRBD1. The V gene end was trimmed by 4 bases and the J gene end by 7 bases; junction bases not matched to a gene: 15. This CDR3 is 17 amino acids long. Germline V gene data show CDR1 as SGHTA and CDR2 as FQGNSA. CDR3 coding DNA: TGTGCCAGCAGCTCGACCTTCCCGGGACAGGCATGGAATGAGCAGTTCTTC. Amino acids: CASSSTFPGQAWNEQFF.

The CDR3 sequence: CATRTSGTDTQYF. In nucleotides, the CDR3 is TGTGCCACCCGGACTAGCGGCACAGATACGCAGTATTTT. V and J are TRBV19 and TRBJ2-3; 9 bases line up with TRBD2. V lost 10 bases to trimming and J lost 1 base; unmatched junction nucleotides: 3. The CDR3 totals 13 residues. Germline CDR1 and CDR2: LNHDA and SQIVND (reference sequence).

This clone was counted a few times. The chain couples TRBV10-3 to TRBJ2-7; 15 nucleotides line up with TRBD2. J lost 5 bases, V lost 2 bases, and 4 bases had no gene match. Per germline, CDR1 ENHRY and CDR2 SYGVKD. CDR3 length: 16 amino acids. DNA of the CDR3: TGTGCCATCAGTGAGAGGGGACTAGCGGGAGGTGACGAGCAGTACTTC. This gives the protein CAISERGLAGGDEQYF.

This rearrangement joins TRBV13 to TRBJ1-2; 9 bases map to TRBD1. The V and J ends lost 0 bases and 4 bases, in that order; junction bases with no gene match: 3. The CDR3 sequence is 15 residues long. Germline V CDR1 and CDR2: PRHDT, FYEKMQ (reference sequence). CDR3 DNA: TGTGCCAGCAGCTTAGGACAGGGGGCAGGCTATGGCTACACCTTC. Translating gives CASSLGQGAGYGYTF.

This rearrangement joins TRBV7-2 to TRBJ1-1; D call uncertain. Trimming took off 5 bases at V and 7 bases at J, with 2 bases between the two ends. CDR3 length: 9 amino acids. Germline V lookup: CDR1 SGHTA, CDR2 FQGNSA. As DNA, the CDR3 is TGTGCCAGCAGCCGTGAAGCTTTCTTT. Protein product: CASSREAFF.

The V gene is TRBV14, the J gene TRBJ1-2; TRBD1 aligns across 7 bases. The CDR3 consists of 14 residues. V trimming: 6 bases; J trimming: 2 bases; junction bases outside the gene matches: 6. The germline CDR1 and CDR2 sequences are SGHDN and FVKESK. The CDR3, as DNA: TGTGCCAGCAGAAAGACAGGGAGGAACTATGGCTACACCTTC. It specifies CASRKTGRNYGYTF.

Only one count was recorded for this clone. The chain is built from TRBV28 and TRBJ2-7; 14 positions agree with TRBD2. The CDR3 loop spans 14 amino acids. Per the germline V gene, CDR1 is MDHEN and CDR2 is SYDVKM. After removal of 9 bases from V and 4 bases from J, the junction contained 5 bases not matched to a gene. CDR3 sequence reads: CASARTSGGYEQYF. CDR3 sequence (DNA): TGTGCCAGTGCTCGGACTAGCGGGGGGTACGAGCAGTACTTC.